The rows below give T cell receptor beta chains drawn from one sample of a study of T-cell reconstitution after alpha-beta-depleted transplantation in children. Each CDR3 protein gets one entry after TCRdb re-called the PCR reads with MiXCR. Of about 640,000 distinct CDR3 sequences listed, under 15% were seen once; the top ten hold over 2%. The specimen was PBMCs, mostly from graft donor cells, collected 360 days after TCRalphabeta/CD19-depleted stem cell transplant. Every receptor here comes from a male patient aged 10 to 17 who had a stem cell transplant for acute myeloid leukemia, so the T cells may come from the graft donor. The CDR3 runs from the conserved cysteine through the conserved F or W. A D gene is named only where the DNA matches it firmly. Clone sizes are given selectively: once, few, many, or a class where the clone is expanded.

clone size,D gene,V gene,J gene,CDR3 DNA,CDR3 protein
few,.,TRBV21-1,TRBJ2-5,TGTGCCAGCAGCATGGGAGGAAAGTACTTC,CASSMGGKYF
few,TRBD2,TRBV18,TRBJ2-7,TGTGCCAGCTACGAAAGGGCGGGAGCGACCTACGAGCAGTACTTC,CASYERAGATYEQYF
.,.,TRBV5-1,TRBJ1-6,TGCGCCAGCAGCAGGACAGAGAGCTCCTATAATTCACCCCTCCACTTT,CASSRTESSYNSPLHF
many,TRBD2,TRBV25-1,TRBJ2-7,TGTGCCAGCAGTCCACTAGCGGGCCTCTCCTACGAGCAGTACTTC,CASSPLAGLSYEQYF
.,.,TRBV20-1,TRBJ1-2,TGCAGTGCTAGAGGTCCGGCAGGCGACCCCTATGGCTACACCTTC,CSARGPAGDPYGYTF
many,TRBD2,TRBV12-3/TRBV12-4,TRBJ2-5,TGTGCCAGCAGTTTGCTTACTAGCGGGAGTCAGAAGACCCAGTACTTC,CASSLLTSGSQKTQYF
few,.,TRBV27,TRBJ2-4,TGTGCCAGCAGTTTATATCAGGGCCCACTAGCCAAAAACATTCAGTACTTC,CASSLYQGPLAKNIQYF
.,.,TRBV5-4,TRBJ2-7,TGTGCCAGCAGCTTTCGGACACCCTCCGAGCAGTACTTC,CASSFRTPSEQYF
many,.,TRBV20-1,TRBJ2-7,TGCAGTGCTAGACCTCTCCTGGAGCAGTACTTC,CSARPLLEQYF
few,.,TRBV20-1,TRBJ1-4,TGCAGTGCTAATGCTCCAGGGCGACCGCCGAATGAAAAACTGTTTTTT,CSANAPGRPPNEKLFF
few,TRBD1,TRBV28,TRBJ2-3,TGTGCCAGCAGCAGACAGGGACGAAGCACAGATACGCAGTATTTT,CASSRQGRSTDTQYF
.,.,TRBV12-3/TRBV12-4,TRBJ2-1,TGTGCCCCCTTAGGGCAGGGGGGGTCCTACAATGAGCAGTTCTTC,CAPLGQGGSYNEQFF
.,TRBD2,TRBV9,TRBJ2-1,TGTGCCAGCAGCGTAAGCGGGAGTATCCATGAGCAGTTCTTC,CASSVSGSIHEQFF
few,TRBD2,TRBV7-2,TRBJ2-1,TGTGCCAGCAGCTTAGTGGCGGGAGAGTTCTACAATGAGCAGTTCTTC,CASSLVAGEFYNEQFF
once,TRBD2,TRBV18,TRBJ2-1,TGTGCCAGCTCACCACCGGGCGGGAGGGCTGCCTACAATGAGCAGTTCTTC,CASSPPGGRAAYNEQFF
.,.,TRBV19,TRBJ2-1,TGTGCCAGTAGTATAGTGAAGGGCAATGAGCAGTTCTTC,CASSIVKGNEQFF
.,.,TRBV21-1,TRBJ2-6,TGTGCCAGCAGCCCACGACAGAACTCTGGGGCCAACGTCCTGACTTTC,CASSPRQNSGANVLTF
.,TRBD1,TRBV28,TRBJ2-5,TGTGCCAGCAGTGAGGACAGGCCTCAAGAGACCCAGTACTTC,CASSEDRPQETQYF
few,.,TRBV5-6,TRBJ2-7,TGTGCCAGCAGCTTGGGGGTCCAACCGTTCTCGGACTTC,CASSLGVQPFSDF
.,.,TRBV7-8,TRBJ1-2,TGTGCCAGCAGCTTAGGGGGTGTGGGGGCCGTTGGCTACACCTTC,CASSLGGVGAVGYTF
many,.,TRBV5-1,TRBJ2-1,TGCGCCAGCAGCTTCGCGGTCCTAGAGGGCGGTGAGCAGTTCTTC,CASSFAVLEGGEQFF
many,.,TRBV6-6,TRBJ2-7,TGTGCCAGCAGTTACTCGTCGGCCTACGAGCAGTACTTC,CASSYSSAYEQYF
.,.,TRBV20-1,TRBJ2-1,TGCAGTGCTCTCCTTAGCGAGTGGTACTACAATGAGCAGTTCTTC,CSALLSEWYYNEQFF
many,.,TRBV12-3/TRBV12-4,TRBJ2-5,TGTGCCAGCAGATTAATGGAGACCCAGTACTTC,CASRLMETQYF
few,TRBD2,TRBV4-3,TRBJ2-5,TGCGCCAGCAGCCTACTAGCGGGAGGGGAAGAGACCCAGTACTTC,CASSLLAGGEETQYF
few,.,TRBV12-3/TRBV12-4,TRBJ2-7,TGTGCCAGCAGTCCCCTTGGGCAGGGCAGCCACGAGCAGTACTTC,CASSPLGQGSHEQYF
.,TRBD2,TRBV6-2/TRBV6-3,TRBJ2-7,TGTGCCAGCAGAATTAGCGGGGGCGACTCCTACGAGCAGTACTTC,CASRISGGDSYEQYF
few,.,TRBV21-1,TRBJ2-1,TGTGCCAGCAGCAGCCGGGACTTCTCCTACAATGAGCAGTTCTTC,CASSSRDFSYNEQFF
.,TRBD1,TRBV11-2,TRBJ2-3,TGTGCCAGCAGCTCGACCATCGGGACAGGGGGAAATATAGCGCAGTATTTT,CASSSTIGTGGNIAQYF
few,.,TRBV2,TRBJ2-3,TGTGCCAGCAGTGAAGAACTCCTGCTACTCACAGATACGCAGTATTTT,CASSEELLLLTDTQYF
few,.,TRBV7-2,TRBJ2-3,TGTGCCAGCAGCTTACTGAGGGAGGCCCGCACAGATACGCAGTATTTT,CASSLLREARTDTQYF
.,TRBD2,TRBV20-1,TRBJ2-1,TGCAGTGCTCTTAGCGGGAGGGCCCTGGATGAGCAGTTCTTC,CSALSGRALDEQFF
few,.,TRBV3-1,TRBJ2-5,TGTGCCAGCAGCTGGGCCCGACTAGACCAAGAGACCCAGTACTTC,CASSWARLDQETQYF
once,.,TRBV7-1,TRBJ2-3,TGTGCCATCAGCTCCAGGCACCGGAGGGCAGATACGCAGTATTTT,CAISSRHRRADTQYF
.,TRBD1,TRBV12-3/TRBV12-4,TRBJ1-5,TGTGCCAGCAGTTTCGACAGGGTCAATAATCAGCCCCAGCATTTT,CASSFDRVNNQPQHF
few,.,TRBV3-1,TRBJ2-3,TGTGCCAGCAGCCAAGGGTCATCTAGCACAGATACGCAGTATTTT,CASSQGSSSTDTQYF
few,.,TRBV18,TRBJ1-1,TGTGCCAGCTCACCGATGCCAGGGGACACTGAAGCTTTCTTT,CASSPMPGDTEAFF
.,.,TRBV12-3/TRBV12-4,TRBJ2-1,TGTGCCAGCGGCTTCGCGGGACTCTCCTACAATGAGCAGTTCTTC,CASGFAGLSYNEQFF
.,.,TRBV7-2,TRBJ2-1,TGTGCCAGCAGCTTCCGACACACCTACAATGAGCAGTTCTTC,CASSFRHTYNEQFF
.,TRBD1,TRBV11-2,TRBJ1-1,TGTGCCAGCAGCTTGATCGGGACAGGGGGCTATTTGAGGGGGAACACTGAAGCTTTCTTT,CASSLIGTGGYLRGNTEAFF
few,TRBD2,TRBV20-1,TRBJ2-1,TGCAGTGCTAGCCCCCCGGGGCTAGCGGGCTACAATGAGCAGTTCTTC,CSASPPGLAGYNEQFF
few,TRBD2,TRBV20-1,TRBJ2-2,TGCAGTGCTAGCCCTTACCTAGCGGTCGGGGAGCTGTTTTTT,CSASPYLAVGELFF